This T cell receptor beta chain was profiled in a study of cytomegalovirus exposure and HLA in healthy donors. The PCR used 60 Vbeta and 13 Jbeta primers. Sequenced by immunoSEQ multiplex PCR; TCRdb stores in-frame clones only, minus some. The table includes under 200,000 clones, 82% detected once. In germline, CDR1 is MGHRA, CDR2 YSYEKL. V shed 4 bases and J 1 base; nucleotides not matched to a gene: 7. CDR3 length: 16 residues. Sequencing was done on a sample of PBMCs. The sequence came from a woman aged 50 to 60 in good health and CMV-seronegative. The rearrangement links TRBV4-1 to TRBJ2-1, with TRBD2 matching over 7 bases. CDR3 region: CASSPSGVGSYNEQFF. CDR3 bases: TGCGCCAGCAGCCCGAGCGGGGTGGGGTCCTACAATGAGCAGTTCTTC.